These T cell receptor beta chains were read from a single sample in a study of early T cells in non-severe SARS-CoV-2 infection. TCRdb itself ran the 5' RACE reads through MiXCR, one entry per CDR3 protein. There are 60,000 to 70,000 distinct CDR3 sequences in the sample; less than 9.5% occur only once, and roughly 3% lies in the top ten. The sequencing input was whole blood. These receptors originate from an adult who was a healthcare worker with PCR-confirmed SARS-CoV-2 infection or an uninfected control (not recorded which). CDR3s include the opening cysteine and the closing phenylalanine or tryptophan. The D gene is left open where the match is weak. Not all rows give a size; the values are once, few, many and, for expanded clones, a class.

>TRBV6-5|few|TRBJ1-5|NA
CASTDGNQPQHF
TGTGCCAGCACCGATGGTAATCAGCCCCAGCATTTT
>TRBV3-1|NA|TRBJ2-1|NA
CASSLTRMGEQFF
TGTGCCAGCAGCCTGACTAGAATGGGTGAGCAGTTCTTC
>TRBV28|NA|TRBJ2-7|TRBD2
CASSLRLAGHYEQYF
TGTGCCAGCAGTCTCCGACTAGCGGGACACTACGAGCAGTACTTC
>TRBV20-1|many|TRBJ1-2|NA
CSAADSLRANYGYTF
TGCAGTGCTGCGGACAGCCTAAGGGCTAACTATGGCTACACCTTC
>TRBV5-1|NA|TRBJ2-3|NA
CATCESLTDTQYF
TGCGCCACCTGTGAGTCCCTCACAGATACGCAGTATTTT
>TRBV25-1|NA|TRBJ2-7|NA
CATSNLGYEQYF
TGTGCCACATCCAACCTCGGCTACGAGCAGTACTTC
>TRBV20-1|many|TRBJ2-3|NA
CSARGPTGTDTQYF
TGCAGTGCTAGAGGCCCCACGGGCACAGATACGCAGTATTTT
>TRBV28|NA|TRBJ1-2|NA
CASSLTANYGYTF
TGTGCCAGCAGTTTAACAGCTAACTATGGCTACACCTTC
>TRBV29-1|few|TRBJ2-1|TRBD2
CSGRGRGYNEQFF
TGCAGCGGCCGCGGGAGGGGATACAATGAGCAGTTCTTC
>TRBV20-1|NA|TRBJ2-2|TRBD1
CSATTGWDTGELFF
TGCAGTGCCACGACAGGGTGGGACACCGGGGAGCTGTTTTTT
>TRBV12-3/TRBV12-4|many|TRBJ2-5|NA
CASSLPSQGGETQYF
TGTGCCAGCAGTTTACCTAGTCAGGGGGGAGAGACCCAGTACTTC
>TRBV10-3|few|TRBJ2-1|TRBD2
CAITPGLAGVNEQFF
TGTGCCATCACTCCGGGCCTAGCGGGAGTCAATGAGCAGTTCTTC
>TRBV27|NA|TRBJ2-4|TRBD2
CVSRMWASGAKNIQYF
TGTGTCAGCAGAATGTGGGCTAGCGGAGCCAAAAACATTCAGTACTTC
>TRBV5-1|many|TRBJ2-2|NA
CASSLGPRVLDTGELFF
TGCGCCAGCAGCTTGGGTCCCAGGGTTTTGGACACCGGGGAGCTGTTTTTT
>TRBV6-5|NA|TRBJ2-7|TRBD2
CASSYSIVGLAYEQYF
TGTGCCAGCAGTTACTCTATAGTCGGACTAGCCTACGAGCAGTACTTC
>TRBV30|NA|TRBJ1-5|NA
CAWSVGYRGNQPQHF
TGTGCCTGGAGTGTAGGATACAGGGGCAATCAGCCCCAGCATTTT
>TRBV5-4|many|TRBJ2-1|NA
CASSPQTGGFVEQFF
TGTGCCAGCAGCCCCCAGACGGGGGGCTTTGTTGAGCAGTTCTTC
>TRBV12-3/TRBV12-4|NA|TRBJ2-1|TRBD2
CASSLYLAGGGDEQFF
TGTGCCAGCAGTTTATATCTAGCGGGAGGAGGGGATGAGCAGTTCTTC
>TRBV27|NA|TRBJ1-1|TRBD1
CASTLSAGGTEAFF
TGTGCCAGCACCCTGAGTGCAGGGGGCACTGAAGCTTTCTTT
>TRBV19|NA|TRBJ2-7|NA
CASRGTLAGEQYF
TGTGCCAGTAGAGGGACTTTGGCGGGGGAGCAGTACTTC
>TRBV7-2|many|TRBJ2-7|TRBD2
CASSSPPGLAGVRSYEQYF
TGTGCCAGCAGCTCCCCCCCGGGACTAGCGGGAGTACGTTCCTACGAGCAGTACTTC
>TRBV12-3/TRBV12-4|NA|TRBJ2-5|TRBD2
CASRWGLAGGETQYF
TGTGCCAGCAGATGGGGACTAGCGGGAGGAGAGACCCAGTACTTC
>TRBV30|many|TRBJ2-5|NA
CAWSTGRGGKKETQYF
TGTGCCTGGAGTACAGGACGGGGAGGAAAAAAAGAGACCCAGTACTTC
>TRBV10-3|NA|TRBJ2-7|NA
CAISRANNEQYF
TGTGCCATCAGTCGGGCCAACAACGAGCAGTACTTC
>TRBV20-1|many|TRBJ2-5|NA
CSGGIGETQYF
TGCAGTGGGGGGATAGGGGAGACCCAGTACTTC
>TRBV28|many|TRBJ1-2|NA
CASSPGGRGYTF
TGTGCCAGCAGTCCCGGCGGACGTGGCTACACCTTC
>TRBV20-1|many|TRBJ2-1|TRBD1
CSARWDRGDGEQFF
TGCAGTGCTAGATGGGACAGGGGTGATGGTGAGCAGTTCTTC
>TRBV6-4|many|TRBJ1-2|NA
CASSKEQGPYGYTF
TGTGCCAGCAGCAAAGAACAGGGACCCTATGGCTACACCTTC
>TRBV30|many|TRBJ2-2|NA
CAWSQGPNTGELFF
TGTGCCTGGAGCCAGGGACCCAACACCGGGGAGCTGTTTTTT
>TRBV4-1|few|TRBJ2-3|NA
CASSQGRTDTQYF
TGCGCCAGCAGCCAAGGGCGGACAGATACGCAGTATTTT
>TRBV5-4|few|TRBJ1-2|NA
CASSLDSYGYTF
TGTGCCAGCAGCTTGGACAGCTATGGCTACACCTTC
>TRBV4-1|few|TRBJ2-7|NA
CASSQAPRILGEQYF
TGCGCCAGCAGCCAAGCCCCCAGGATACTGGGGGAGCAGTACTTC
>TRBV7-3|NA|TRBJ2-3|TRBD2
CASSPIAGASTDTQYF
TGTGCCAGCAGCCCGATAGCGGGGGCTAGCACAGATACGCAGTATTTT
>TRBV6-1|NA|TRBJ1-6|NA
CASSEASGPSSSPLHF
TGTGCCAGCAGTGAAGCGTCGGGGCCCTCTAGTTCACCCCTCCACTTT
>TRBV20-1|few|TRBJ1-6|NA
CSPQRGADNSPLHF
TGCAGTCCCCAGCGGGGGGCGGATAATTCACCCCTCCACTTT
>TRBV4-2|many|TRBJ2-3|NA
CASSQGWDHRTQYF
TGTGCCAGCAGCCAAGGTTGGGACCACCGAACGCAGTATTTT
>TRBV11-2|many|TRBJ2-3|TRBD1
CASSLDRASTDTQYF
TGTGCCAGCAGCTTGGACAGGGCCAGCACAGATACGCAGTATTTT
>TRBV4-2|NA|TRBJ2-1|NA
CASSQESGPMFNEQFF
TGTGCCAGCAGCCAAGAATCGGGGCCCATGTTTAATGAGCAGTTCTTC
>TRBV7-3|NA|TRBJ1-1|NA
CASSFRPVNTEAFF
TGTGCCAGCAGCTTCCGTCCGGTGAACACTGAAGCTTTCTTT
>TRBV29-1|many|TRBJ2-3|NA
CSVSEGGTDTQYF
TGCAGCGTTAGTGAGGGAGGAACAGATACGCAGTATTTT
>TRBV11-2|NA|TRBJ2-2|NA
CASTLSTPGPPGELFF
TGTGCCAGCACCCTTTCGACGCCGGGACCTCCCGGGGAGCTGTTTTTT
>TRBV11-1|NA|TRBJ2-7|NA
CASSLAGAYEQYF
TGTGCCAGCAGCTTAGCGGGAGCTTACGAGCAGTACTTC
>TRBV12-5|medium-sized|TRBJ2-5|TRBD2
CASGLTTPGLAFQETQYF
TGTGCTAGTGGTTTGACCACCCCGGGACTAGCGTTCCAAGAGACCCAGTACTTC
>TRBV7-7|NA|TRBJ2-1|NA
CASSFAGVTYNEQFF
TGTGCCAGCAGCTTCGCAGGGGTCACCTACAATGAGCAGTTCTTC
>TRBV29-1|few|TRBJ2-1|TRBD2
CSGRALAGYNEQFF
TGCAGCGGGAGGGCCCTAGCGGGATACAATGAGCAGTTCTTC
>TRBV28|many|TRBJ2-7|TRBD2
CASSLPGLAGEQYF
TGTGCCAGCAGTCTCCCGGGACTAGCGGGCGAGCAGTACTTC
>TRBV6-2/TRBV6-3|few|TRBJ1-4|NA
CASRITEKLFF
TGTGCCAGCAGGATAACGGAAAAACTGTTTTTT
>TRBV7-2|few|TRBJ2-7|TRBD2
CASRTSGSYEQYF
TGTGCCAGCAGGACTAGCGGGAGTTACGAGCAGTACTTC
>TRBV20-1|many|TRBJ1-2|NA
CSGGSNNYGYTF
TGCAGTGGAGGGTCAAATAACTATGGCTACACCTTC
>TRBV30|NA|TRBJ2-1|TRBD2
CAWRGRGYREQFF
TGTGCCTGGAGGGGGAGGGGTTACCGTGAGCAGTTCTTC
>TRBV2|many|TRBJ2-1|TRBD2
CASSGAGTSGSYNEQFF
TGTGCCAGCAGTGGGGCCGGGACTAGCGGCTCCTACAATGAGCAGTTCTTC
>TRBV19|few|TRBJ1-2|TRBD1
CASRTTGVGYGYTF
TGTGCCAGCCGAACGACAGGGGTGGGCTATGGCTACACCTTC
>TRBV12-3/TRBV12-4|many|TRBJ2-2|NA
CASSFLVPGELFF
TGTGCCAGCAGTTTTTTAGTCCCCGGGGAGCTGTTTTTT
>TRBV29-1|NA|TRBJ1-1|NA
CSVARKQRDTEAFF
TGCAGCGTTGCGAGGAAACAACGGGACACTGAAGCTTTCTTT
>TRBV25-1|NA|TRBJ1-2|NA
CASSEYAYYGYTF
TGTGCCAGCAGTGAATATGCTTACTATGGCTACACCTTC
>TRBV5-4|many|TRBJ1-3|NA
CASSLGPASGNTIYF
TGTGCCAGCAGCTTGGGGCCAGCCTCTGGAAACACCATATATTTT
>TRBV5-1|NA|TRBJ2-5|NA
CASSLDKVQETQYF
TGCGCCAGCAGCTTGGACAAAGTGCAAGAGACCCAGTACTTC
>TRBV18|few|TRBJ2-5|NA
CASSRRLVRGQETQYF
TGTGCCAGCTCACGCAGGCTAGTCAGGGGACAAGAGACCCAGTACTTC
>TRBV19|NA|TRBJ2-7|TRBD1
CASSGQGVSSEQYF
TGTGCCAGTAGTGGACAGGGAGTTTCTTCCGAGCAGTACTTC
>TRBV9|NA|TRBJ2-1|TRBD2
CASSPRTSRSYNEQFF
TGTGCCAGCAGCCCTAGGACTAGTCGGTCCTACAATGAGCAGTTCTTC